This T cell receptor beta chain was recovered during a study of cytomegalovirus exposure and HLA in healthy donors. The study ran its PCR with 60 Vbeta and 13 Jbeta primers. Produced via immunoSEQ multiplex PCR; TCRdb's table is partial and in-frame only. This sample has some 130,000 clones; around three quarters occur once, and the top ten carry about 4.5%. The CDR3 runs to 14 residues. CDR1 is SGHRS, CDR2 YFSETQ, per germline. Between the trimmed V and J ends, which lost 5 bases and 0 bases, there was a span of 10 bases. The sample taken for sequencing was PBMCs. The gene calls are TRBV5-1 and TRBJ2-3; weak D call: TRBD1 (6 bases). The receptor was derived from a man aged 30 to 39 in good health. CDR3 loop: CASRDSSSTDTQYF. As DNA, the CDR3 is TGCGCCAGCAGGGACAGTTCTAGCACAGATACGCAGTATTTT.